The sequence of this TCR beta chain was determined in a study of memory CD4+ T cells and cytomegalovirus serostatus. Across the study: Healthy Belgian adult donors included about nine CMV-positive and some 24 CMV-negative people. Study-wide results and caveats: The CMV-associated TCR signature appears largely within the CD4+ memory repertoire. Each of 60 to 80 CMV-associated TCRbeta sequences occurred in one to five individuals.

The sort gate was single viable CD3+CD4+CD8-CD45RO+ cells for memory CD4+ T cells. Serum IgG to CMV pp150, pp28, p38 and p52 defined serostatus. A word on this clone: Its antigen is unidentified.

Repertoires were generated with immunoSEQ multiplex PCR, while TCRdb's copy carries only in-frame clones and drops some. The profile shows 56,000 or so clones, 70% to 80% of them singletons. The germline V and J ends were trimmed by 2 bases and 1 base, with 6 bases remaining between them. CDR1 LNHNV and CDR2 YYDKDF come from the germline V gene (reference sequence). The CDR3 consists of 13 residues. This receptor was taken from an adult in good health and CMV-seronegative. Sequencing was carried out using memory CD4+ T cells from blood. The chain couples TRBV15 to TRBJ2-7; D unclear. The CDR3 DNA reads TGTGCCACCAGCAGACCTGAATCCTACGAGCAGTACTTC. Translating it yields CATSRPESYEQYF. Looking up the rest from reference TRBV15 and TRBJ2-7 gives the full variable domain: DAMVIQNPRYQVTQFGKPVTLSCSQTLNHNVMYWYQQKSSQAPKLLFHYYDKDFNNEADTPDNFQSRRPNTSFCFLDIRSPGLGDTAMYLCATSRPESYEQYFGPGTRLTVT.